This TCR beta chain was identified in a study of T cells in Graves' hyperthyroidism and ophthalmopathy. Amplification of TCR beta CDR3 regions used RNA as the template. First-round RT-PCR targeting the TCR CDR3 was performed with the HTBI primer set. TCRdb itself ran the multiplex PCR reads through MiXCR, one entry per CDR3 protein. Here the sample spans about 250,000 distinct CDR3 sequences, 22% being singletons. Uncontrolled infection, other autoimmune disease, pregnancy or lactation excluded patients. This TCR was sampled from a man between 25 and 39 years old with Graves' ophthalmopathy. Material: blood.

The CDR3 region is CASSPGQGLFYGYTF. CDR3 coding DNA: TGTGCCAGCAGCCCGGGACAGGGGCTTTTCTATGGCTACACCTTC. V is TRBV6-1 and J is TRBJ1-2; 10 nucleotides line up with TRBD1. V lost 6 bases to trimming and J lost 4 bases; unmatched junction nucleotides: 8. This CDR3 has 15 residues. Germline assignment: CDR1 MNHNS and CDR2 SASEGT.